This T cell receptor (beta chain) was captured by sequencing in a study of blood T cell repertoires in COVID-19. Study-wide background: Nucleic acid was either cDNA or gDNA, and it came from T cells, B-cell-depleted T cells, or PBMCs.

Only in-frame clones appear in the TCRdb table, and some are missing; sequencing was by immunoSEQ multiplex PCR. The sample holds about 93,000 clones, about 90% seen once. CDR3 size: 16 residues. V gave up 5 bases and J gave up 7 bases; unmatched junction bases: 10. CDR1 and CDR2 (germline): PRHDT, FYEKMQ (reference sequence). The chain has TRBV13 and TRBJ2-1; 11 positions agree with TRBD1. The clonotype originates from a human donor with active COVID-19. The donor label of this sample is uncertain. Sequenced: peripheral blood. The DNA for the CDR3 is TGTGCCAGCAGCCCGCCGGGACAGGGGGTTTGGAATGAGCAGTTCTTC. It codes for CASSPPGQGVWNEQFF.